Following are 8 T cell receptor beta chains from one sample sequenced in a study of T cells after yellow fever vaccination. TCRdb re-derived calls from the 5' RACE reads in MiXCR, one entry per CDR3 protein. Of under 700,000 distinct CDR3 sequences in the sample, approximately 16% were seen once. The sequencing used PBMCs, collected 5 to 6 days after the first yellow fever vaccination. Receptor source: a man younger than 30 who received the YFV17D yellow fever vaccine.

A few counts support this clonotype. The rearrangement links TRBV4-3 to TRBJ2-3; perhaps TRBD2 as D (5 bases). Germline V gene lookup returns CDR1 LGHNA and CDR2 YSLEER. The ends were cut back, 0 bases at V and 11 bases at J, with 18 bases in the middle. The CDR3 loop spans 15 amino acids. The chain's CDR3 is CASSQEPDPGYGQYF. The DNA of the CDR3 is TGCGCCAGCAGCCAAGAGCCAGACCCGGGGTACGGGCAGTATTTT.

The chain couples TRBV25-1 to TRBJ2-5; D may be TRBD2 (6 bases). V was shortened by 2 bases and J by 6 bases, with 16 bases between the two germline ends. The CDR3 contains 15 residues. The V gene's germline CDR1 is MGHDK and CDR2 SYGVNS. CDR3 bases: TGTGCCAGCAGTGAACCATCAGGAGGGGTTAAGACCCAGTACTTC. As protein: CASSEPSGGVKTQYF.

The chain couples TRBV5-1 to TRBJ1-1, with D maybe TRBD1 (5 bases). The CDR3 totals 15 residues. V was trimmed by 0 bases and J by 1 base, leaving 10 bases between them. CDR1 and CDR2 (germline): SGHRS, YFSETQ. The CDR3 DNA reads TGCGCCAGCAGCTTGGGGGGGTCCGAGAACACTGAAGCTTTCTTT. The encoded protein is CASSLGGSENTEAFF.

This clonotype appeared a few times. The CDR3: CASKDRWADTQYF. In DNA form, the CDR3 reads TGTGCCAGCAAGGACAGGTGGGCAGATACGCAGTATTTT. J is TRBJ2-3 and V is TRBV27; the match to TRBD1 covers 7 bases. Germline trimming cut 7 bases from V and 4 bases from J; bases unmatched to any gene: 5. The CDR3 is 13 residues long. CDR1 MNHEY and CDR2 SMNVEV come from the germline V gene (reference sequence).

This clonotype was found a few times. The chain uses TRBV25-1 and TRBJ2-5; tentatively, D is TRBD1 or TRBD2 (5 bases each). Trimming took off 7 bases at V and 0 bases at J, with 6 bases between the two ends. Germline-derived CDR1 and CDR2 are MGHDK and SYGVNS. The CDR3 is 12 residues long. CDR3 sequence (DNA): TGTGCCAGCATGGGGGACCAAGAGACCCAGTACTTC. This sequence encodes CASMGDQETQYF.

CDR3 DNA: TGCGCCAGCAGCAAAACTACAGGGGAAGGGGAGACCCAGTACTTC. This codes for CASSKTTGEGETQYF. The chain combines TRBV5-1 with TRBJ2-5, with 7 positions matching TRBD1. The CDR3 runs to 15 residues. Germline-derived CDR1 and CDR2 are SGHRS and YFSETQ. Trimming took 4 bases from V and 5 from J; bases not matched to a gene: 11.

The sample holds a few counts of this clonotype. The chain combines TRBV15 with TRBJ2-2; TRBD1 aligns across 12 bases. CDR3 size: 15 residues. V was clipped by 3 bases and J by 8 bases; unmatched bases: 4. Germline V CDR1 and CDR2: LNHNV, YYDKDF (reference sequence). The CDR3 bases are TGTGCCACCAGCAGCAGGGACAGGGGGCAGGGGGAGCTGTTTTTT. Amino acids: CATSSRDRGQGELFF.

The chain carries TRBV3-1 and TRBJ2-3; 11 bases match TRBD2. Trimming removed 1 base from V and 3 bases from J; junction bases left unmatched: 9. CDR3 length equals 18 residues. Germline-derived CDR1 and CDR2 are LGHDT and YNNKEL (reference sequence). The CDR3 sequence is CASSQGLGLAGMTDTQYF. The CDR3 nucleotides read TGTGCCAGCAGCCAAGGCCTAGGACTAGCGGGCATGACAGATACGCAGTATTTT.